This TCR beta chain was recovered during a study of blood T cell repertoires in COVID-19. About the study: Some COVID-19 samples were acute and others convalescent; all came from the United States, Italy and Spain. Sample material is recorded as cDNA or gDNA derived from T cells, B-cell-depleted T cells, or PBMCs.

Authors' processing steps: Amplifying reference gene primers gave estimates of nucleated cell counts. Only in-frame clones appear in the TCRdb table, and some are missing; sequencing was by immunoSEQ multiplex PCR. D and trimming come from the DNA, and the V and J calls and clone size come from that table. This sample carries about 220,000 clones, approximately 83% of them seen once, and the ten largest clones take roughly 3%. Germline V gene data show CDR1 as LNHDA and CDR2 as SQIVND (reference sequence). With 10 bases clipped from V and 5 bases from J, the junction kept 10 bases outside the gene matches. This CDR3 has 16 residues.

Source material: peripheral blood. V usage is TRBV19 and J usage is TRBJ2-2, with 13 bases matching TRBD2. The source of this sequence is a woman in her twenties or thirties who had recovered from COVID-19. The CDR3 DNA sequence: TGTGCCACTGGAGGACTAGCGGGAGTTCGTACCGGGGAGCTGTTTTTT. It translates to CATGGLAGVRTGELFF.